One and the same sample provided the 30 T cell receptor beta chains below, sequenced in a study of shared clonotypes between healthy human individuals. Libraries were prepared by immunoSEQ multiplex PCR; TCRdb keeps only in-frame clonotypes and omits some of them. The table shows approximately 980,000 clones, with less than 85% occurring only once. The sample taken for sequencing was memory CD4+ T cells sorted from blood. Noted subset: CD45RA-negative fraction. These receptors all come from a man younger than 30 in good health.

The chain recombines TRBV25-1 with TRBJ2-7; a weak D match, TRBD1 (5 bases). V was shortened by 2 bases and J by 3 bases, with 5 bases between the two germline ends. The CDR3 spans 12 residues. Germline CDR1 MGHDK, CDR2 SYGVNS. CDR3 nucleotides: TGTGCCAGCAGTGAAACAGGCTACGAGCAGTACTTC. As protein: CASSETGYEQYF.

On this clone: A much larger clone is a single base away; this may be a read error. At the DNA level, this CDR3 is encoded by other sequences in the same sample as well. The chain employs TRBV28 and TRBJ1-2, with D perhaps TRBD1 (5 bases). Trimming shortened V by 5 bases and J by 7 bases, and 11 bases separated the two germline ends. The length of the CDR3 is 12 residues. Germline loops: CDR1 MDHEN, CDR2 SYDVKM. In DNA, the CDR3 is TGTGCCAGCAGTCGGCAGGGAGGTGGCTACACCTTC. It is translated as CASSRQGGGYTF.

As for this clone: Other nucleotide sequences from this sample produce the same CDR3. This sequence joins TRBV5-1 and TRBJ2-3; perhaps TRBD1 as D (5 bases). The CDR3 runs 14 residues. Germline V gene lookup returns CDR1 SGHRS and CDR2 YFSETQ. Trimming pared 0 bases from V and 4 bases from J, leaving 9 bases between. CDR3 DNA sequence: TGCGCCAGCAGCTTGGGGACACCTTCAGATACGCAGTATTTT. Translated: CASSLGTPSDTQYF.

CDR3 in DNA: TGTGCCAGCAGTTTTCTCAGCAGCAATGAGCAGTTCTTC. It specifies CASSFLSSNEQFF. The chain links TRBV27 to TRBJ2-1; D gene unclear. The germline V gene encodes CDR1 MNHEY and CDR2 SMNVEV (reference sequence). The V and J ends lost 3 bases and 6 bases respectively, with 9 bases between them. There are 13 residues in the CDR3.

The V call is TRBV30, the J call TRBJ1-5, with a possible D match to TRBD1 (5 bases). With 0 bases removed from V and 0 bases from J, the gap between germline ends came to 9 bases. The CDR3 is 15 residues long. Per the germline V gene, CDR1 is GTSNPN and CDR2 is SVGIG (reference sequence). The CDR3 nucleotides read TGTGCCTGGAGTGTGGGGGTTGATAGCAATCAGCCCCAGCATTTT. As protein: CAWSVGVDSNQPQHF.

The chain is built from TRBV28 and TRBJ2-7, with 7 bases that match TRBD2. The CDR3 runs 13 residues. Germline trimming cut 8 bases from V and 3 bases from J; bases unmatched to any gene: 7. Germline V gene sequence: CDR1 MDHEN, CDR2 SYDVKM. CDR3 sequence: CASSQGGDYEQYF. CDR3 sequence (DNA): TGTGCCAGCTCGCAGGGAGGGGACTACGAGCAGTACTTC.

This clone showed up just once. CDR3 sequence reads: CASSQDREYEQYF. In nucleotides, the CDR3 is TGTGCCAGCAGCCAAGATCGTGAATACGAGCAGTACTTC. V usage is TRBV4-2 and J usage is TRBJ2-7; D is uncertain. Germline V CDR1 and CDR2: LGHNA, YNFKEQ. V shed 0 bases and J shed 4 bases, with 7 bases lying between them. The CDR3 is 13 residues long.

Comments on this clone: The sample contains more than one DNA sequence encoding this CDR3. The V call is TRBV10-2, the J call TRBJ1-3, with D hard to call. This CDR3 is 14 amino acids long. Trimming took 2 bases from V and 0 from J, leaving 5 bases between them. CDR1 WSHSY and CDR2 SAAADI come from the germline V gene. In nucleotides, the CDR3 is TGCGCCAGCAGTGAGCAGACCTCTGGAAACACCATATATTTT. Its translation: CASSEQTSGNTIYF.

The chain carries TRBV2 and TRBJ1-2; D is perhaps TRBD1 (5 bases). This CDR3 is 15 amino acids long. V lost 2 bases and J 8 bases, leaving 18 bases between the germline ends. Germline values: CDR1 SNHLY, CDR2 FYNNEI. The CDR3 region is CASSEFTLGGSGYTF. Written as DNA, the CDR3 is TGTGCCAGCAGTGAATTTACGTTGGGGGGATCAGGCTACACCTTC.

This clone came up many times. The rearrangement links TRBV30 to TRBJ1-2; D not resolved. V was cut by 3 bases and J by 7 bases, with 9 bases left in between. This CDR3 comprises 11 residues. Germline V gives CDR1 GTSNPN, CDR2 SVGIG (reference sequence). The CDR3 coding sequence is TGTGCCTGGAGCCAGGAATTTGGCTACACCTTC. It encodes CAWSQEFGYTF.

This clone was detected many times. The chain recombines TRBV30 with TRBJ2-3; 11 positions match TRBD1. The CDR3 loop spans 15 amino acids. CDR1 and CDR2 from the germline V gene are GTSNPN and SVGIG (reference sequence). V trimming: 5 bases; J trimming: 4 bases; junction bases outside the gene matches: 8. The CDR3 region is CAWSPGQGGADTQYF. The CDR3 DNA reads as TGTGCCTGGTCACCGGGACAGGGGGGAGCAGATACGCAGTATTTT.

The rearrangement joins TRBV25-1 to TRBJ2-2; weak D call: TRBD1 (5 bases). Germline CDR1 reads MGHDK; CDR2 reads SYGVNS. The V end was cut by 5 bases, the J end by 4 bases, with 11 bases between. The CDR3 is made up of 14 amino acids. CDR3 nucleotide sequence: TGTGCCAGCAGTCCCAGGGCGGCCACCGGGGAGCTGTTTTTT. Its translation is CASSPRAATGELFF.

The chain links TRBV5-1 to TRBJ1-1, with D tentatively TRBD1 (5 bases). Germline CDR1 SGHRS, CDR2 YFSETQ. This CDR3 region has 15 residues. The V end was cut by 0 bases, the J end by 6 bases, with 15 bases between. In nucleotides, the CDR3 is TGCGCCAGCAGCTTGGAGACGGGGGTTTTCGCTGAAGCTTTCTTT. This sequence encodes CASSLETGVFAEAFF.

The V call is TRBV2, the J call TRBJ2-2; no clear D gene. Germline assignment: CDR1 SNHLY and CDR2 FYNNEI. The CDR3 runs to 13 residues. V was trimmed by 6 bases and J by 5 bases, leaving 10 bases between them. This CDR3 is CASSRDSTGELFF. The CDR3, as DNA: TGTGCCAGCAGCCGAGACTCGACCGGGGAGCTGTTTTTT.

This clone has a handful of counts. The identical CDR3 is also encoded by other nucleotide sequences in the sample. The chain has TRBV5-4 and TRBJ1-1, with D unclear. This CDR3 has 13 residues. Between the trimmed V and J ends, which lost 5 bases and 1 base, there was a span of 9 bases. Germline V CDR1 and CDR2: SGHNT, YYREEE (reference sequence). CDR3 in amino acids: CASSNQQNTEAFF. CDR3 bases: TGTGCCAGCAGTAACCAACAGAACACTGAAGCTTTCTTT. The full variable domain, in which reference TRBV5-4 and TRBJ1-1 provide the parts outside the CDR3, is ETGVTQSPTHLIKTRGQQVTLRCSSQSGHNTVSWYQQALGQGPQFIFQYYREEENGRGNFPPRFSGLQFPNYSSELNVNALELDDSALYLCASSNQQNTEAFFGQGTRLTVV.

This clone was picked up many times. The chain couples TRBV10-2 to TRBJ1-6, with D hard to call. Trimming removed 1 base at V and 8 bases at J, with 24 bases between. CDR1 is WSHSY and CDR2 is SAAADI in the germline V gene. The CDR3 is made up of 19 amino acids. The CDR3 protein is CASSEWYIVLGESDSPLHF. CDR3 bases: TGCGCCAGCAGTGAGTGGTACATAGTATTGGGTGAGTCCGATTCACCCCTCCACTTT.

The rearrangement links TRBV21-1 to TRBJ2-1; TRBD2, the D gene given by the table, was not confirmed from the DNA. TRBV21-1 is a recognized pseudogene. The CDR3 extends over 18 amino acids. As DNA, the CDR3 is TGTGCCAGCAGCAAAGACCTCAGCGGGGGAAGCTCCTACAATGAGCAGTTCTTC. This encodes CASSKDLSGGSSYNEQFF.

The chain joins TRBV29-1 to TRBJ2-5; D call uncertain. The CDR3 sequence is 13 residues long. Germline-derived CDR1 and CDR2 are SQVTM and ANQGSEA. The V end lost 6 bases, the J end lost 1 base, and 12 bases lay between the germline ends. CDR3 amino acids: CSVAQILQETQYF. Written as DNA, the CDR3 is TGCAGCGTGGCACAGATTCTCCAAGAGACCCAGTACTTC.

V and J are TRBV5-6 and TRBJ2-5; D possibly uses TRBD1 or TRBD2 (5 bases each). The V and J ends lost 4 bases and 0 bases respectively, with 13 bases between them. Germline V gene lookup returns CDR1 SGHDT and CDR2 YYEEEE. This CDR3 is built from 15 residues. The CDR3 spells CASSLEGLHQETQYF. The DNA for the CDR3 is TGTGCCAGCAGCCTAGAGGGGCTTCACCAAGAGACCCAGTACTTC.

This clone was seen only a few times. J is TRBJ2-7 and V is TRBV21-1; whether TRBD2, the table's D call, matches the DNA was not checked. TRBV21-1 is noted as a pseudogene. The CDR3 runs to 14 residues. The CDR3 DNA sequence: TGTGCCAGCAGCGGCCCGGCGGGAAGTTACGAGCAGTACTTC. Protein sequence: CASSGPAGSYEQYF.

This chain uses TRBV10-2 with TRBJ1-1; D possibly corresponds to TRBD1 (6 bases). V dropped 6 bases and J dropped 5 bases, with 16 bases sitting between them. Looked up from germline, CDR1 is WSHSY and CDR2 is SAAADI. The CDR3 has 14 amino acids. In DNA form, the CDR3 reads TGCGCCAGCAGAGAAAACGGGGGCGAGACTGAAGCTTTCTTT. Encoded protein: CASRENGGETEAFF.

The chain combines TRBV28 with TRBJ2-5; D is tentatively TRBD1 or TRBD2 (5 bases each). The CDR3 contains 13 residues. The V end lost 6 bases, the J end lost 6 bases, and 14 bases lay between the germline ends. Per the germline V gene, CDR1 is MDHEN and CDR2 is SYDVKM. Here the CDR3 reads CASRNLGGKTQYF. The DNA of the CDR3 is TGTGCCAGCAGGAACCTTGGGGGAAAGACCCAGTACTTC.

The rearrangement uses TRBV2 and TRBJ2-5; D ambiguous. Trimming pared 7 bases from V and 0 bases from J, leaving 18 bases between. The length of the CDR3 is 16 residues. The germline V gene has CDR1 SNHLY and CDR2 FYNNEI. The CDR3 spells CASTFFLDSYQETQYF. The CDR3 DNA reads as TGTGCCAGCACTTTTTTCCTCGACTCGTACCAAGAGACCCAGTACTTC.

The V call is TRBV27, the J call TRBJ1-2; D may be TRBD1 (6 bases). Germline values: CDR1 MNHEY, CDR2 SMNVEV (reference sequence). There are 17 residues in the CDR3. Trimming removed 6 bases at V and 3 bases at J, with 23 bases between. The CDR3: CASRKGKGGSNYYGYTF. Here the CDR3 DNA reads TGTGCCAGCAGAAAGGGGAAAGGGGGTAGTAATTACTATGGCTACACCTTC.

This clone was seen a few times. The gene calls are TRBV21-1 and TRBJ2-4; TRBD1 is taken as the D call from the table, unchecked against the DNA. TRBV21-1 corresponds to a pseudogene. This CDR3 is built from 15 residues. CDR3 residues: CASSVNRVAKNIQYF. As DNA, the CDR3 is TGTGCCAGCAGCGTTAACAGGGTAGCCAAAAACATTCAGTACTTC.

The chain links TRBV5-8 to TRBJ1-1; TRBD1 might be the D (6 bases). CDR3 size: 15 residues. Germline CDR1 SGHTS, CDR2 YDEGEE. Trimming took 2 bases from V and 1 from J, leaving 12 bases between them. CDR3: CASSLKGTSNTEAFF. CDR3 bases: TGTGCCAGCAGCTTAAAAGGGACATCGAACACTGAAGCTTTCTTT.

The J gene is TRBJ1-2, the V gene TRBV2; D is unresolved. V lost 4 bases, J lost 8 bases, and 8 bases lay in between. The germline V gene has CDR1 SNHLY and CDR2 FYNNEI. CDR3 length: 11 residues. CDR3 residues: CASSVQRGYTF. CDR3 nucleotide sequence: TGTGCCAGCAGTGTACAGCGAGGCTACACCTTC.

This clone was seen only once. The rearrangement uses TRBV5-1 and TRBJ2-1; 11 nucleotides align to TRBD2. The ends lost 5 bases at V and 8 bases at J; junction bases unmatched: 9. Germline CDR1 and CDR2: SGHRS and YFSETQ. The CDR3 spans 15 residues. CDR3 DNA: TGCGCCAGCAGAGTTACTAGCGGGAGTCAAGATGAGCAGTTCTTC. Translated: CASRVTSGSQDEQFF.

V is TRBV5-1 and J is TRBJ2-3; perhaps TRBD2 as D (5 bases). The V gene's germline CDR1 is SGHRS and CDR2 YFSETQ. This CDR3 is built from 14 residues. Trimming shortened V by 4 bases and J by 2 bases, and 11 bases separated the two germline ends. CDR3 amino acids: CASSGGYLTDTQYF. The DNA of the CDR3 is TGCGCCAGCAGCGGAGGATACCTCACAGATACGCAGTATTTT.

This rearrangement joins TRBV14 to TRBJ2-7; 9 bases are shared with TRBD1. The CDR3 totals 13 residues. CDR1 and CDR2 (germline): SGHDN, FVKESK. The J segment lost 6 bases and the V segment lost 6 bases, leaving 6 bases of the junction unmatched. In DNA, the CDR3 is TGTGCCAGCAGTCGAAGGACAGGGGCCGAGCAGTACTTC. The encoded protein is CASSRRTGAEQYF.